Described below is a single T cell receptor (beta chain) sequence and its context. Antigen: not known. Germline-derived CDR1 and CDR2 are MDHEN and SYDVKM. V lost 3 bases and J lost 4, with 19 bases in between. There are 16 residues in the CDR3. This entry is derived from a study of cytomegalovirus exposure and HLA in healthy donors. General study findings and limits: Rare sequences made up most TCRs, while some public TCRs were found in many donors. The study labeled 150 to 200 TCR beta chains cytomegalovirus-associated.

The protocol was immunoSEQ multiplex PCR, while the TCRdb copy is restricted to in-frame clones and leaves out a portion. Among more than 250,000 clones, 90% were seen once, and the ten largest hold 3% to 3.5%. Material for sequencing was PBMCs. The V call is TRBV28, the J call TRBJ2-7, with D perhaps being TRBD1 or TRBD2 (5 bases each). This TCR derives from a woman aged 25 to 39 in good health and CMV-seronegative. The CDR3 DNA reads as TGTGCCAGCAGTTTTCCTACCGGGACCCGAAAGTACGAGCAGTACTTC. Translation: CASSFPTGTRKYEQYF.